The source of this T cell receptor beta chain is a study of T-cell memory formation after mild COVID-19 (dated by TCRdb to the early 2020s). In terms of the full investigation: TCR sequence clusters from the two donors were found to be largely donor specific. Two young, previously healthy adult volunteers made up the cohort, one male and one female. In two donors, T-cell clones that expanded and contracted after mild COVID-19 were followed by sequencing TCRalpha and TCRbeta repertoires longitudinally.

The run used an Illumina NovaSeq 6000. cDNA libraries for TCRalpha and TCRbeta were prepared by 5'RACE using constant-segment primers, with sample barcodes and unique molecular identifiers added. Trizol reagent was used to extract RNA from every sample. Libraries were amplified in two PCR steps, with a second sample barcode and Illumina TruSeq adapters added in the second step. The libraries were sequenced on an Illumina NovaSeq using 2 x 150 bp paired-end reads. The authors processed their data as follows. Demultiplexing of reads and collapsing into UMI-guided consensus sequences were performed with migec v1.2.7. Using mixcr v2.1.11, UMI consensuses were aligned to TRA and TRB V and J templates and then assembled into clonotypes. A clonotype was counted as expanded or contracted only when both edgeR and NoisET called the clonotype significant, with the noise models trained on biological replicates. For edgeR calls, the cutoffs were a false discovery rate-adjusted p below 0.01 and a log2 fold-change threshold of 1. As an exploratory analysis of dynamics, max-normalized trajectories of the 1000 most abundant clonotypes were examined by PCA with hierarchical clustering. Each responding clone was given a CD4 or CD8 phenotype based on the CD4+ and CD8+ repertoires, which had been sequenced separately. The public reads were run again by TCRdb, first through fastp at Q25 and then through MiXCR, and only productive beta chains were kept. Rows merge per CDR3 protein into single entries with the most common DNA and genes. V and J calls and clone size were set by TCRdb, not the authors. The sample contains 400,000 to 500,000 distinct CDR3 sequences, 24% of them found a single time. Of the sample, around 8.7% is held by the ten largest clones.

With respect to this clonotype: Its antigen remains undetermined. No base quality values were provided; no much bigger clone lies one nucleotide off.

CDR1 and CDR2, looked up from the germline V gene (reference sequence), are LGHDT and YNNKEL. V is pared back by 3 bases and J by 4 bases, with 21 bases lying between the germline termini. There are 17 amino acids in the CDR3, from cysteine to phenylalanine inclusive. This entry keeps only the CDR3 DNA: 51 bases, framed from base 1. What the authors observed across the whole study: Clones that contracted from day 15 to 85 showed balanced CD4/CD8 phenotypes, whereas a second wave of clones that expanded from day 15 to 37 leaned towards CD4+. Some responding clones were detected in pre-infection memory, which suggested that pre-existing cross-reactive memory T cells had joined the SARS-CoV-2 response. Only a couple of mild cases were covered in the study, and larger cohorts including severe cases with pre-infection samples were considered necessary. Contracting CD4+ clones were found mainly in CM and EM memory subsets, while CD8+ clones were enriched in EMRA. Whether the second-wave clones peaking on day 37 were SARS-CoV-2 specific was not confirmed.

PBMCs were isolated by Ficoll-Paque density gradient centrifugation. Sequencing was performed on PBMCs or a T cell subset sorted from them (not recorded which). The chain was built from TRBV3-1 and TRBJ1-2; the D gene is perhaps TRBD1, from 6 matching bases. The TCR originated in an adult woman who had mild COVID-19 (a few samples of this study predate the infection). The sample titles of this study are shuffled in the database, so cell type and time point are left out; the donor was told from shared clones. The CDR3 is CASSQHYRGTTPYGYTF. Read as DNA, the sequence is TGTGCCAGCAGCCAGCATTATAGGGGGACAACCCCCTATGGCTACACCTTC.